This T cell receptor (beta chain) was found in a study of T cell responses to AZD1222 COVID-19 vaccine. Clones were read by immunoSEQ multiplex PCR, and TCRdb kept only the in-frame ones, dropping some. Of about 90,000 clones in the sample, around nine tenths were seen once. This clone was counted once. This clonotype was obtained from an adult in good health. The material sequenced was peripheral blood, taken on day 0 of MenACWY control vaccination.

The CDR3 reads CASRWTGKETQYF. CDR3 bases: TGTGCCAGCCGGTGGACAGGGAAGGAGACCCAGTACTTC. This rearrangement joins TRBV6-5 to TRBJ2-5, with 8 nucleotides matching TRBD1. The CDR3 runs 13 residues. V shed 8 bases and J 5 bases; nucleotides not matched to a gene: 7. Germline V lookup: CDR1 MNHEY, CDR2 SVGAGI.